This TCR beta chain was found in a study of blood T cell repertoires in COVID-19. Study in general: Some COVID-19 samples were acute and others convalescent; all came from the United States, Italy and Spain.

CDR1 is KGHSH and CDR2 is LQKENI in the germline V gene. CDR3 length: 18 amino acids. V was clipped by 5 bases and J by 0 bases; unmatched bases: 7. Original methodology: Estimated nucleated cell counts came from reference gene primer amplification. TCRdb keeps only in-frame clones here, not all; method: immunoSEQ multiplex PCR. The V and J calls and clone size were taken over from that table, and D and trimming were inferred from the DNA. The sample carries about 37,000 clones, more than 85% recorded once. The origin of this receptor is an elderly woman with acute or convalescent COVID-19. This chain links TRBV18 with TRBJ2-3, with TRBD2 matching over 14 bases. Sequences were obtained from peripheral blood. The CDR3 coding sequence is TGTGCCAGCTCAGTTGGACTAGCGGGGGGACTCAGCACAGATACGCAGTATTTT. Protein: CASSVGLAGGLSTDTQYF.